This T cell receptor (beta chain) was sequenced in a study of cytomegalovirus exposure and HLA in healthy donors. Study background: According to later analysis, the same platform produced the approximately 120 validation and 600 to 800 first-cohort repertoires.

Of note for this clone: As yet, its antigen is unknown.

Repertoires were generated with immunoSEQ multiplex PCR, while TCRdb's copy carries only in-frame clones and drops some. This sample has more than 110,000 clones, with about four fifths found just once. The study's findings and limits: The listing of roughly 160 TCR beta chains classed them as cytomegalovirus-associated.

The sequenced sample was PBMCs. This receptor was taken from a woman in her twenties or thirties in good health and CMV-seronegative.

CDR3 region: CAWSVGQPQHF. The CDR3 DNA reads TGTGCCTGGAGTGTCGGTCAGCCCCAGCATTTT. The chain combines TRBV30 with TRBJ1-5; D ambiguous. The CDR3 spans 11 residues. CDR1 is GTSNPN, CDR2 SVGIG, per germline (reference sequence). V lost 0 bases and J 6 bases, leaving 3 bases between the germline ends.